The clone carrying this T cell receptor beta chain was counted a few times. Its antigen is still unknown. This record belongs to a study of T cells in Graves' hyperthyroidism and ophthalmopathy. Study findings and constraints: Blood also contained most expanded thyroid clonotypes above 0.001. Ophthalmopathy was distinguished from stable hyperthyroidism by 13 V-J signatures.

Stability of Graves' hyperthyroidism was defined as absent ophthalmopathy progression within 18 months. Patients having uncontrolled infection, another autoimmune disease, pregnancy or lactation were not included. Amplified TCR beta CDR3 regions came from RNA transcripts. Carried out on the TCR CDR3, a first-round RT-PCR used the HTBI primer set. TCRdb re-called the multiplex PCR reads with MiXCR, one entry per CDR3 protein. Of almost 600,000 distinct CDR3 sequences listed, more than 45% are singletons. V dropped 3 bases and J dropped 5 bases, with 13 bases sitting between them. The CDR3 is 14 residues long. Germline V CDR1 and CDR2: MRHNA, SNTAGT.

The chain has TRBV6-4 and TRBJ1-2; the D gene is possibly TRBD1 (5 bases). This sequence was found in a woman between 18 and 30 years old with Graves' hyperthyroidism. Sequencing was carried out using peripheral blood or thyroid tissue (not recorded which). The CDR3: CASSERGGSYGYTF. CDR3 DNA: TGTGCCAGCAGTGAGCGGGGGGGGAGTTATGGCTACACCTTC.